This T cell receptor beta chain was recovered during a study of shared clonotypes between healthy human individuals (dated by TCRdb to 2018 to 2020). Background on the whole study: A couple of women and three men aged 18 to 49 years were included in the cohort. To increase sequencing depth and limit assay-specific biases, different laboratories used diverse techniques to prepare libraries and sequence TCR repertoires. For each donor, CD4 naive and CD4 memory were each run on three plates, CD8 naive on two plates, and CD8 memory on one plate. Leukapheresis yielded between about 0.94 and 10 billion PBMCs per donor. The study deeply sequenced blood TCR repertoires of about 5 healthy adults to estimate repertoire size and the extent of clonotype sharing between individuals. The full study reports these points: Rarefaction of sorted-subset datasets indicated incomplete sequencing despite the large sequencing depth. Roughly 5% of naive CD4, 3% to 3.5% of naive CD8, approximately 2.2% of memory CD4, and 0.4% of memory CD8 clonotypes were shared across several donors. Naive subsets generally had larger estimated clonotype richness than memory subsets. Based on pairwise subsampling, the degree of clonotype sharing among donors was expected to be affected by sequencing depth. Because the study included only a small number of donors, the genetic and exposure-history diversity represented was limited. Sampling was limited to blood, and TCR repertoires in tissue likely differ from TCR repertoires in blood. Compared with non-shared clonotypes, clonotypes shared by all four sorted-subset donors had higher generation probabilities.

Donors were healthy HIV-negative adults with no recently reported acute infections or vaccinations. Only Caucasian adults living in Nashville, Tennessee, USA were represented among the donors. Magnetic negative selection was used to enrich CD4+ T cells, after which naive cells were positively selected on CD45RA and the negative fraction became the memory subset. Blood was obtained by leukapheresis, after which PBMCs were separated by Ficoll-Histopaque density gradient centrifugation and cryopreserved in liquid nitrogen vapor phase. Purity and quantity of every magnetically sorted T cell population were checked by analytical flow cytometry. Genomic DNA was isolated from every sorted fraction and measured by UV absorbance on a Nanodrop 2000c. The CDR3 runs 16 amino acids, cysteine and phenylalanine included. The CDR3 DNA has 48 bases and is translated from base 1. Trimming accounts for 3 bases at V and 0 bases at J, while the number of junction bases matched to no gene is 4. Looking up the germline V gene yields CDR1 SGHRS and CDR2 YFSETQ.

Using the deep immunoSEQ assay, multiplex PCR amplified TCR CDR3 regions from genomic DNA. For each cell subset, the extracted genomic DNA was distributed evenly across all wells of several immunoSEQ 96-well plates, and each plate served as one replicate. Each replicate PCR for sorted subsets received around 200 ng genomic DNA, equal to about 30,000 T cell genomes. Purified libraries were measured with a Qubit 3.0 fluorometer, size-checked on a Bioanalyzer 2100, and measured again with the KAPA Library Quantification kit. Every immunoSEQ 96-well plate was sequenced on a dedicated single-read 150-cycle Illumina NextSeq 550 flow cell. The authors' pipeline ran thus. The immunoSEQ output contained only junctional sequences without quality scores, so filtering could not match that applied to full-length reads. To assign V/J genes and CDR3, sequences were annotated using PyIR, a Python wrapper for IgBLAST v1.9, with IMGT germline references. Any read was removed if the V/J assignment was weak (E-value above 1e-6), the CDR3 was missing, or the read contained stop codons, out-of-frame junctions, or ambiguous translated residues. V3J clonotypes were defined as sequences sharing the same inferred V gene, J gene, and CDR3 amino acid sequence. The percentage overlap between two repertoires was calculated by dividing the number of shared unique clonotypes by the size of the smaller repertoire. Repertoire richness was assessed with RTK rarefaction, the Chao1 estimator, and Recon v2.1 estimates of unobserved clonotypes. OLGA was used to compute generation probabilities for all TCRbeta clonotypes that the gDNA method yielded from a handful of donors. In its TCRdb copy, this immuneACCESS table keeps in-frame sequences only and misses some clones. Where compared with another copy, unresolved V genes explain less than half of these, and the others have no known cause. V and J calls and clone size are those listed in that table; D and trimming were worked out from the DNA. The sample yields roughly 2.6 million clones; just over 90% were counted once. Over 0.12% of the sample comes from the top ten.

Points on this clone: No antigen is known for it. Per-base qualities were not stored, and no clone one base away is much larger.

The chain was built from TRBV5-1 and TRBJ2-2, with 8 bases in between that match TRBD2. The sequence was obtained from a man aged 18 to 30 in good health. The sequenced material came from naive CD4+ T cells sorted from blood. What this sample's cell subset or site label stands for: CD45RA+ positively selected. CDR3 sequence: CASSYEAGANTGELFF. Here is the DNA: TGCGCCAGCAGCTACGAAGCGGGGGCGAACACCGGGGAGCTGTTTTTT.